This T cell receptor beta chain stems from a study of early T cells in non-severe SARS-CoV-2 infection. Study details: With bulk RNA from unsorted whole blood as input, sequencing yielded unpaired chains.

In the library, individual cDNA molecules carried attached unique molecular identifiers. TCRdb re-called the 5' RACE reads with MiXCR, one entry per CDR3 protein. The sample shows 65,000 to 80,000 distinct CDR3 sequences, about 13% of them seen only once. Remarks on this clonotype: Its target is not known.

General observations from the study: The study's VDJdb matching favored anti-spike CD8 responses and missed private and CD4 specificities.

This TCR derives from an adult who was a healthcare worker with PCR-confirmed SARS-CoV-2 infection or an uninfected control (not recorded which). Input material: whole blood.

CDR3 DNA: TGTGCCAGCAGCTTACTGCGAGATGAGCAGTTCTTC. Amino acid sequence: CASSLLRDEQFF. The chain links TRBV7-9 to TRBJ2-1, with D uncertain. Deletions cut 2 bases from V and 8 bases from J, with 7 bases between. CDR3 length equals 12 residues. Germline CDR1 SEHNR, CDR2 FQNEAQ (reference sequence).